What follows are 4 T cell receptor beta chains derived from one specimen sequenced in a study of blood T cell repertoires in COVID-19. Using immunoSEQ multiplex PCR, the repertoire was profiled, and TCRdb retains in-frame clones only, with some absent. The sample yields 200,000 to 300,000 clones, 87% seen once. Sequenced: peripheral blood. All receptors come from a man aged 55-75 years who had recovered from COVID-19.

This chain's CDR3 is CASGSDRAEQYV. The CDR3 coding sequence is TGTGCCAGCGGGTCGGACAGGGCGGAGCAGTACGTC. The rearrangement uses TRBV2 and TRBJ2-7; 8 bases map to TRBD1. The CDR3 is 12 amino acids. Trimming removed 8 bases from V and 7 bases from J; junction bases left unmatched: 7. Looked up from germline, CDR1 is SNHLY and CDR2 is FYNNEI.

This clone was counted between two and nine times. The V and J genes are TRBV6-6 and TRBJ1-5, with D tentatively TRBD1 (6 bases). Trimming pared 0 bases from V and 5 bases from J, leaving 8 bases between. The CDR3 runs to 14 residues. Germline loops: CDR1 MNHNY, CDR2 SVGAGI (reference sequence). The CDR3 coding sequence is TGTGCCAGCAGTTACTCGAGGACAGATCAGCCCCAGCATTTT. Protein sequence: CASSYSRTDQPQHF.

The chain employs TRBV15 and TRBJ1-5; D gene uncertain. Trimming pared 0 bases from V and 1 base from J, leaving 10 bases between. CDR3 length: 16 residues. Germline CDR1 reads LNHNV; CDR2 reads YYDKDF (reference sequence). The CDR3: CATSRDVGRSNQPQHF. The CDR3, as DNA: TGTGCCACCAGCAGAGATGTGGGGAGGAGCAATCAGCCCCAGCATTTT.

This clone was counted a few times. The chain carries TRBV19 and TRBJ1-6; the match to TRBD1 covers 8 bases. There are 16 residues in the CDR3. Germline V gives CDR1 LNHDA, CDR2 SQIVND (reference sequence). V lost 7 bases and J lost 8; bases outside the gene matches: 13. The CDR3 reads CASTQPRDRRDSPLHF. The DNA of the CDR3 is TGTGCCAGTACCCAACCTCGGGACAGGAGAGATTCACCCCTCCACTTT.